One and the same sample provided the 26 T cell receptor beta chains below, sequenced in a study of T cell responses to AZD1222 COVID-19 vaccine. Libraries were prepared by immunoSEQ multiplex PCR; TCRdb keeps only in-frame clonotypes and omits some of them. The sample shows approximately 160,000 clones, approximately 90% of them seen only once. Sequenced here: peripheral blood, sampled on day 0 of AZD1222 vaccination. The source is an adult in good health.

The gene calls are TRBV6-5 and TRBJ2-3; a possible D gene is TRBD1 (6 bases). This CDR3 is 15 amino acids long. Germline V gene lookup returns CDR1 MNHEY and CDR2 SVGAGI. Trimming cost V 2 bases and J 2 bases, with 11 bases left between them. CDR3 DNA: TGTGCCAGCAGTTACGCCACAGGGCACACAGATACGCAGTATTTT. Translating gives CASSYATGHTDTQYF.

V and J are TRBV3-1 (or the pseudogene TRBV3-2) and TRBJ1-2, with a possible D match to TRBD1 (5 bases). This CDR3 is built from 14 residues. Germline CDR1 and CDR2: LGHDT and YNNKEL (reference sequence). With 5 bases removed from V and 2 bases from J, the gap between germline ends came to 12 bases. CDR3 sequence: CASSGLGQNYGYTF. The CDR3 DNA is TGTGCCAGCAGCGGCCTCGGACAAAACTATGGCTACACCTTC.

The chain carries TRBV7-9 and TRBJ1-5; TRBD1 is a possible D gene (5 bases). The CDR3 runs 12 residues. Trimming cost V 1 base and J 7 bases, with 5 bases left between them. Germline assignment: CDR1 SEHNR and CDR2 FQNEAQ (reference sequence). In DNA, the CDR3 is TGTGCCAGCAGCTTAGGGGGCCAGCCCCAGCATTTT. It specifies CASSLGGQPQHF.

The chain combines TRBV2 with TRBJ1-2; D may be TRBD1 (5 bases). V shed 6 bases and J shed 8 bases, with 19 bases lying between them. The CDR3 totals 14 residues. CDR1 is SNHLY, CDR2 FYNNEI, per germline. The DNA of the CDR3 is TGTGCCAGCAGAGGGGTGACGGCCTTCGGGGGCTACACCTTC. It yields the protein CASRGVTAFGGYTF.

V gene TRBV6-5 combines with J gene TRBJ2-7; no reliable D call. The length of the CDR3 is 15 residues. CDR1 and CDR2 from the germline V gene are MNHEY and SVGAGI. V lost 7 bases, J lost 2 bases, and 18 bases lay in between. The CDR3 DNA reads as TGTGCCAGCAAATCATCTCCGGCTGTTACCTACGAGCAGTACTTC. Translation: CASKSSPAVTYEQYF.

The rearrangement links TRBV6-5 to TRBJ1-1; 8 bases match TRBD1. The germline gives CDR1 MNHEY, CDR2 SVGAGI. The CDR3 consists of 13 residues. The J segment lost 0 bases and the V segment lost 10 bases, leaving 4 bases of the junction unmatched. The CDR3 DNA sequence: TGTGCCATCCGGACAGGGTTGAACACTGAAGCTTTCTTT. Amino acid sequence: CAIRTGLNTEAFF.

The chain links TRBV6-5 to TRBJ2-2, with 7 bases that match TRBD2. Germline CDR1 is MNHEY and CDR2 is SVGAGI. The trim removed 7 bases at V and 7 bases at J, leaving 6 bases unmatched. The CDR3 has 13 amino acids. DNA for the CDR3: TGTGCCAGCACTCCGGGGGGTAACGGGGAGCTGTTTTTT. As protein: CASTPGGNGELFF.

This clone was seen a few times. The J gene is TRBJ1-6, the V gene TRBV4-2; 7 nucleotides match TRBD1. The CDR3 runs to 15 residues. J gave up 7 bases and V 3 bases, and 6 bases lay outside the gene matches. Germline loops: CDR1 LGHNA, CDR2 YNFKEQ. CDR3 bases: TGTGCCAGCAGCCAGGTTACAGGGGTGAATTCACCCCTCCACTTT. This encodes CASSQVTGVNSPLHF.

This clone was detected once. The chain links TRBV2 to TRBJ2-3; 11 bases map to TRBD1. This CDR3 spans 18 amino acids. V lost 1 base, J lost 4 bases, and 10 bases stayed unmatched. Germline CDR1 is SNHLY and CDR2 is FYNNEI. Here the CDR3 reads CASSEGLGRTGGPDTQYF. The CDR3 region has the DNA TGTGCCAGCAGTGAAGGTCTGGGACGGACAGGGGGCCCAGATACGCAGTATTTT.

This clone was seen many times. The CDR3 sequence is CASGRATTAFF. CDR3 DNA: TGTGCCAGCGGAAGGGCGACCACTGCTTTCTTT. The rearrangement uses TRBV2 and TRBJ1-1; D is ambiguous. From germline, CDR1 is SNHLY and CDR2 FYNNEI. The CDR3 totals 11 residues. Trimming left V 8 bases short and J 11 bases short, with 15 bases between.

The chain is built from TRBV7-6 and TRBJ2-3; tentative D call: TRBD2 (7 bases). Trimming stripped 4 bases from V and 6 bases from J, with 23 bases between. Germline V lookup: CDR1 SGHVS, CDR2 FNYEAQ. This CDR3 has 17 amino acids. CDR3 region: CASSSGISGGIADTQYF. CDR3 bases: TGTGCCAGCAGCTCCGGGATCTCGGGGGGCATAGCTGATACGCAGTATTTT.

This chain links TRBV3-1 (or the pseudogene TRBV3-2) with TRBJ2-3; no clear D gene. Trimming pared 5 bases from V and 6 bases from J, leaving 9 bases between. The CDR3 consists of 12 residues. The germline CDR1 and CDR2 sequences are LGHDT and YNNKEL (reference sequence). CDR3 protein: CASSFSRDTQYF. The CDR3 bases are TGTGCCAGCAGCTTTTCTAGGGATACGCAGTATTTT.

V gene TRBV7-3 combines with J gene TRBJ2-7; D unresolved. CDR1 and CDR2 (germline): SGHTA, FQGTGA. CDR3 length: 13 amino acids. Deletions cut 2 bases from V and 7 bases from J, with 12 bases between. The CDR3 sequence: CASSLGLTGEQYF. CDR3 nucleotide sequence: TGTGCCAGCAGCTTAGGCTTGACCGGGGAGCAGTACTTC.

J is TRBJ2-7 and V is TRBV3-1 (or the pseudogene TRBV3-2); the D gene is possibly TRBD2 (6 bases). The V end was cut by 4 bases, the J end by 2 bases, with 12 bases between. Germline CDR1 is LGHDT and CDR2 is YNNKEL (reference sequence). This CDR3 is built from 14 residues. In DNA form, the CDR3 reads TGTGCCAGCAGCCCGGGACTTACGGCCTACGAGCAGTACTTC. The encoded protein is CASSPGLTAYEQYF.

This clone has just a few counts. The V and J genes are TRBV4-2 and TRBJ2-7; D is perhaps TRBD2 (5 bases). Germline assignment: CDR1 LGHNA and CDR2 YNFKEQ. This CDR3 has 16 amino acids. The germline V and J ends were trimmed by 2 bases and 2 bases, with 16 bases remaining between them. This CDR3 is CASSQWVGSATYEQYF. The CDR3, as DNA: TGTGCCAGCAGCCAATGGGTAGGGAGTGCGACCTACGAGCAGTACTTC.

The V gene is TRBV21-1, the J gene TRBJ1-3. TRBV21-1 is marked as a pseudogene. This CDR3 comprises 15 residues. The CDR3 sequence is CASSKGSVSGNTIYF. CDR3 DNA sequence: TGTGCCAGCAGCAAAGGGTCGGTCTCTGGAAACACCATATATTTT.

The CDR3 DNA sequence: TGTGCCAGCAGCCCAGGGGGCAGTCCTGCCTACGAGCAGTACTTC. Translated, it gives CASSPGGSPAYEQYF. V is TRBV7-9 and J is TRBJ2-7; TRBD1 matches 8 bases. The germline V gene has CDR1 SEHNR and CDR2 FQNEAQ (reference sequence). This CDR3 comprises 15 residues. J gave up 2 bases and V 5 bases, and 8 bases lay outside the gene matches.

The DNA of the CDR3 is TGCGCCAGCAGCCGCACGGACGGGGGCACTGAAGCTTTCTTT. This sequence encodes CASSRTDGGTEAFF. This chain links TRBV4-1 with TRBJ1-1, with D perhaps TRBD1 (5 bases). The CDR3 is made up of 14 amino acids. Trimming removed 4 bases at V and 4 bases at J, with 13 bases between. CDR1 and CDR2 (germline): MGHRA, YSYEKL.

CDR3: CASSEFGPSPHTDTQYF. The CDR3 region has the DNA TGTGCCAGCAGTGAATTCGGGCCCTCCCCACACACAGATACGCAGTATTTT. The J gene is TRBJ2-3, the V gene TRBV25-1; D call uncertain. Trimming cost V 1 base and J 2 bases, with 16 bases left between them. The CDR3 has 17 residues. Germline V lookup: CDR1 MGHDK, CDR2 SYGVNS.

The chain is built from TRBV4-3 and TRBJ2-7; D unresolved. Germline values: CDR1 LGHNA, CDR2 YSLEER. Trimming stripped 4 bases from V and 3 bases from J, with 10 bases between. The CDR3 consists of 13 residues. The CDR3 DNA sequence: TGCGCCAGCAGCCTGAACAGCCACTACGAGCAGTACTTC. Its protein is CASSLNSHYEQYF.

This clone was seen once. The chain has TRBV6-5 and TRBJ1-1; 8 nucleotides agree with TRBD1. The CDR3 covers 14 residues. CDR1 and CDR2 from the germline V gene are MNHEY and SVGAGI. V trimming: 4 bases; J trimming: 11 bases; junction bases outside the gene matches: 12. The CDR3 sequence is CASSSPGQVQTAFF. The CDR3 bases are TGTGCCAGCAGTTCACCGGGACAGGTTCAAACGGCTTTCTTT.

The gene calls are TRBV10-1 and TRBJ2-6, with 7 bases fitting TRBD1. V dropped 6 bases and J dropped 0; count of bases not matched to a gene: 11. The CDR3 is 18 amino acids. The V gene's germline CDR1 is WNHNN and CDR2 SYGVQD (reference sequence). CDR3 DNA sequence: TGCGCCAGCAGATTGACAGGGACCCTACTCTCTGGGGCCAACGTCCTGACTTTC. Its translation is CASRLTGTLLSGANVLTF.

This chain uses TRBV23-1 with TRBJ1-6; tentatively, D is TRBD1 (6 bases). TRBV23-1 belongs to the ORF category, with a function that is uncertain. V lost 8 bases, J lost 14 bases, and 25 bases lay in between. The CDR3 spans 15 residues. CDR3: CASYPGGGPNRALHF. The DNA of the CDR3 is TGCGCCAGCTACCCGGGGGGGGGCCCCAATCGGGCCCTCCACTTT.

V usage is TRBV7-9 and J usage is TRBJ2-4; D tentatively fits TRBD1 or TRBD2 (6 bases each). Germline V lookup: CDR1 SEHNR, CDR2 FQNEAQ (reference sequence). This CDR3 has 15 residues. Deletions cut 2 bases from V and 1 base from J, with 9 bases between. CDR3 coding DNA: TGTGCCAGCAGCTTAAGGGGGGAGGCCAAAAACATTCAGTACTTC. Translating gives CASSLRGEAKNIQYF.

V usage is TRBV5-6 and J usage is TRBJ1-1; D ambiguous. Trimming pared 0 bases from V and 2 bases from J, leaving 5 bases between. This CDR3 has 13 residues. In germline, CDR1 is SGHDT, CDR2 YYEEEE. In DNA form, the CDR3 reads TGTGCCAGCAGCTTGGCCGGAAACACTGAAGCTTTCTTT. It yields the protein CASSLAGNTEAFF.

The chain recombines TRBV7-2 with TRBJ1-5, with D possibly matching TRBD1 (5 bases). The CDR3 totals 15 residues. The germline V and J ends were trimmed by 4 bases and 6 bases, with 16 bases remaining between them. Germline V gene lookup returns CDR1 SGHTA and CDR2 FQGNSA. The CDR3 sequence: CASSYQGARPQPQHF. The CDR3 region has the DNA TGTGCCAGCAGCTATCAAGGGGCCCGGCCTCAGCCCCAGCATTTT.